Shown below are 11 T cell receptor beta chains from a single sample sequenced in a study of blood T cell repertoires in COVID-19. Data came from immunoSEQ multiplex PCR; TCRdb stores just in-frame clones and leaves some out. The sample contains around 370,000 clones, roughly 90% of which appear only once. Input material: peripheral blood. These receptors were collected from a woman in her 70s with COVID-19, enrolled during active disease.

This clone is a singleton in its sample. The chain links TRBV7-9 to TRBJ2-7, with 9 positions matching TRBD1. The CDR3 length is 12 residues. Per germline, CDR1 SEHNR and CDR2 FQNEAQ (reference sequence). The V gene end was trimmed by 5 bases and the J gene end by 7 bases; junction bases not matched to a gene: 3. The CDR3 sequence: CASSPGTGEQYF. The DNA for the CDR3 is TGTGCCAGCAGCCCTGGGACAGGGGAGCAGTACTTC.

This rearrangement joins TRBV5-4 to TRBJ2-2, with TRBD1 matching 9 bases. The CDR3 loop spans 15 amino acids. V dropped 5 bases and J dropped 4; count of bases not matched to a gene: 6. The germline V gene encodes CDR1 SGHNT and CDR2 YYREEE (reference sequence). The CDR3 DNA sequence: TGTGCCAGCAGTTCCGGGACAGGGACCACCGGGGAGCTGTTTTTT. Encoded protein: CASSSGTGTTGELFF.

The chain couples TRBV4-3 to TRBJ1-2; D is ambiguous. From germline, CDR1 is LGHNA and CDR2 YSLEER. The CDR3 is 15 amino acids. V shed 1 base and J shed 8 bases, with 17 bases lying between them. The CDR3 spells CASSQVGGSLNGYTF. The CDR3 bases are TGCGCCAGCAGCCAAGTTGGAGGCAGTCTTAACGGCTACACCTTC.

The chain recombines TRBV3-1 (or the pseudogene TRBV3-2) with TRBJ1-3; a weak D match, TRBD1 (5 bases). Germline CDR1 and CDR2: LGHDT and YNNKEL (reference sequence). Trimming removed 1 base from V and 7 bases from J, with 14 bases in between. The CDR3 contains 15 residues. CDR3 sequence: CASSQGTGGRNTIYF. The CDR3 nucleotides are TGTGCCAGCAGCCAAGGGACTGGGGGGAGGAACACCATATATTTT.

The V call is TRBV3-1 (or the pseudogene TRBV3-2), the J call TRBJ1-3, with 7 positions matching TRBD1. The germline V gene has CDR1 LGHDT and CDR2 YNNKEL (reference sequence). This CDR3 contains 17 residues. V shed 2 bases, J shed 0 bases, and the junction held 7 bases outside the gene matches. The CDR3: CASSQPSWDSSGNTIYF. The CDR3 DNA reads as TGTGCCAGCAGCCAACCATCATGGGACAGCTCTGGAAACACCATATATTTT.

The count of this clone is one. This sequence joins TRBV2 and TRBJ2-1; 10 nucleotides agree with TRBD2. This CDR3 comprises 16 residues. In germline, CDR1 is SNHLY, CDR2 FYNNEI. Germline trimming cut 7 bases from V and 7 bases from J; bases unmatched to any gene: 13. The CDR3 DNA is TGTGCCAGCACCAGCACCAGGACTAGCGGAGGGAATGAGCAGTTCTTC. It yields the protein CASTSTRTSGGNEQFF.

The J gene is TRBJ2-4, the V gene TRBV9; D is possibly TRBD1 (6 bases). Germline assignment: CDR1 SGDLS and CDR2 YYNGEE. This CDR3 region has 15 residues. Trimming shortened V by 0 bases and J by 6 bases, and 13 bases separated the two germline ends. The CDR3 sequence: CASSVGVEGGNIQYF. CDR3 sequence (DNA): TGTGCCAGCAGCGTAGGGGTCGAAGGGGGAAACATTCAGTACTTC.

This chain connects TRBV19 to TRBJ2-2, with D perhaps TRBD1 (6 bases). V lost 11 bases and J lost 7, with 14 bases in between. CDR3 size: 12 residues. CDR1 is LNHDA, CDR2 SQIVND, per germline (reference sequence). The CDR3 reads CAGQGLDGELFF. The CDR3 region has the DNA TGTGCCGGTCAGGGGCTAGACGGGGAGCTGTTTTTT. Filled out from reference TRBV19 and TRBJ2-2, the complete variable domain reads DGGITQSPKYLFRKEGQNVTLSCEQNLNHDAMYWYRQDPGQGLRLIYYSQIVNDFQKGDIAEGYSVSREKKESFPLTVTSAQKNPTAFYLCAGQGLDGELFFGEGSRLTVL.

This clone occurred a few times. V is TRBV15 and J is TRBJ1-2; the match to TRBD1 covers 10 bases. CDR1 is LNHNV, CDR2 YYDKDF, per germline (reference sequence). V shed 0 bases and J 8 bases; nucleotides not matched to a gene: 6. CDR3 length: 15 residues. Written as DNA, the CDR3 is TGTGCCACCAGCAGAGAGACAGGGGGCCTCTCCGGCTACACCTTC. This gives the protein CATSRETGGLSGYTF.

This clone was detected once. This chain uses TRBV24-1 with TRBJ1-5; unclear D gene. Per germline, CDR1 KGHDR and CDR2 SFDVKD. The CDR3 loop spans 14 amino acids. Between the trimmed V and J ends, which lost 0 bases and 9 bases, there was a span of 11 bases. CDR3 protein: CATSDLRPGSPQHF. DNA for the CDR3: TGTGCCACCAGTGATTTGAGGCCCGGGTCGCCCCAGCATTTT.

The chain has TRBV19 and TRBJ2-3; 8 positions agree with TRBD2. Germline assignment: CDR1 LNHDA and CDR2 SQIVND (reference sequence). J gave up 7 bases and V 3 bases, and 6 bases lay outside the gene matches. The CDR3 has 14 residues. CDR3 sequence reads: CASSIRGGPNTQYF. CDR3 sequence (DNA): TGTGCCAGTAGTATTCGGGGGGGCCCGAATACGCAGTATTTT.